Sequencing of this T cell receptor (beta chain) was carried out in a study of vaccination and CD4 T cells after COVID-19. Findings of the study overall: Median SARS-CoV-2-reactive clonotype numbers went from approximately 21 to 40; this increase was not significant.

CDR3 length equals 14 residues. Trimming pared 1 base from V and 2 bases from J, leaving 6 bases between. Germline CDR1 and CDR2: SGHAT and FQNNGV. A note on this clonotype: Its antigen is currently unknown.

Sequence data for DNA of cultured CD4+ T cells were generated by the Oncomine TCR Beta short-read assay. Each CDR3 protein is one row after TCRdb ran MiXCR on the PCR reads. The sample holds 17,000 or so distinct CDR3 sequences, roughly 34% seen once. Indicated treatment: roughly 10-day PBMC culture with coronavirus spike peptide pools or control peptides (ViraFEST assay). In the ViraFEST assay, peptide-pool expansion preceded TCR sequencing of expanded clonotypes. Peptide pools at roughly 10 ug/ml stimulated approximately 2 million PBMCs per well with about 9.5 IU/ml IL-2. The sequenced sample consisted of CD4+ T cells from blood, cultured in vitro. The chain uses TRBV11-2 and TRBJ1-5, with a weak D call TRBD1 (6 bases). The sequence was obtained from a human donor who had recovered from COVID-19. CDR3 residues: CASSLGQGNQPQHF. The CDR3 region has the DNA TGTGCCAGCAGCTTAGGACAGGGCAATCAGCCCCAGCATTTT.